This T cell receptor (beta chain) was captured by sequencing in a study of T cell responses to AZD1222 COVID-19 vaccine. Profiling relied on immunoSEQ multiplex PCR, and the TCRdb table lists in-frame clones only, not all of them. Of more than 90,000 clones detected, about 90% appear once; the ten largest clones hold about 15%. J was trimmed by 7 bases and V by 0 bases; bases with no gene match: 10. CDR1 and CDR2 (germline): LNHDA, SQIVND (reference sequence). This CDR3 region has 17 residues. This sequence joins TRBV19 and TRBJ1-5; 9 nucleotides align to TRBD1. The TCR sequence derives from an adult in good health. Sequences were derived from peripheral blood, sampled on day 0 of AZD1222 vaccination. In DNA form, the CDR3 reads TGTGCCAGTAGTATAGATACTAAACAGGGGGCTAAACAGCCCCAGCATTTT. It encodes CASSIDTKQGAKQPQHF.